The clone carrying this T cell receptor beta chain was recorded once. Its matching antigen is unknown. Trimming pared 6 bases from V and 5 bases from J, leaving 10 bases between. The length of the CDR3 is 13 residues. In germline, CDR1 is ENHRY, CDR2 SYGVKD. Primed by a sample-barcoded 5' primer and a J-beta primer mix, a second PCR proceeded for about 7 to 12 cycles. Template switching added a 12-random-nucleotide identifier to every cDNA molecule. One entry per CDR3 protein, called by TCRdb with MiXCR from the 5' RACE reads. The table has 910,000 or so distinct CDR3 sequences, around 54% seen once. The record originates from a study of blood T cells in healthy people across ages. The study, taken as a whole, reports: Changes seen in expanded clonotypes were possibly confounded by donor CMV status left unknown.

Specimen: blood. This chain links TRBV10-3 with TRBJ1-4; D not resolved. This TCR was recovered from a woman between 55 and 75 years old in good health. The CDR3 sequence is CAISAAGNEKLFF. The DNA of the CDR3 is TGTGCCATCAGCGCGGCGGGAAATGAAAAACTGTTTTTT.